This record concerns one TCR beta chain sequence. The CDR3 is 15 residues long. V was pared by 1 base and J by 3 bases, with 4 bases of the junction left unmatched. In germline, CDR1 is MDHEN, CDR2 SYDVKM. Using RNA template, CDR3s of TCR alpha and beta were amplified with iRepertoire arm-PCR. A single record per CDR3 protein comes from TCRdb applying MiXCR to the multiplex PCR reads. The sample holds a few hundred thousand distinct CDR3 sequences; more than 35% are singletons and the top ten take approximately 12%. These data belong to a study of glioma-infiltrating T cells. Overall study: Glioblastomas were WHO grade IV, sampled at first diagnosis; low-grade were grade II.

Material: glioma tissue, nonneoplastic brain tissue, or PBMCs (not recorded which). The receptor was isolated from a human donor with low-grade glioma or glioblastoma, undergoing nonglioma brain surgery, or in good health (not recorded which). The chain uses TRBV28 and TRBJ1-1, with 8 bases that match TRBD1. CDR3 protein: CASSLLDRVDTEAFF. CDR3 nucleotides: TGTGCCAGCAGTTTATTGGACAGGGTAGACACTGAAGCTTTCTTT. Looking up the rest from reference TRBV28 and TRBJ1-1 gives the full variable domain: DVKVTQSSRYLVKRTGEKVFLECVQDMDHENMFWYRQDPGLGLRLIYFSYDVKMKEKGDIPEGYSVSREKKERFSLILESASTNQTSMYLCASSLLDRVDTEAFFGQGTRLTVV.